The 30 T cell receptor beta chains below come from one sample, sequenced in a study of blood T cell repertoires in COVID-19. TCRdb keeps only in-frame clones here, not all; method: immunoSEQ multiplex PCR. The table shows around 78,000 clones, with 60% to 85% occurring only once. The sample was peripheral blood. The receptors stem from a human donor in a cohort sampled during active COVID-19.

The chain uses TRBV7-3 and TRBJ2-3, with TRBD2 identical over 16 bases. Trimming cost V 6 bases and J 0 bases; bases outside gene matches: 12. Germline lookup yields CDR1 SGHTA and CDR2 FQGTGA. The CDR3 totals 20 residues. In nucleotides, the CDR3 is TGTGCCAGCAGTCCCCGCGGGACTAGCGGGGGGGGCCGGAGCACAGATACGCAGTATTTT. It is translated as CASSPRGTSGGGRSTDTQYF.

This chain uses TRBV5-1 with TRBJ2-7; 9 bases are a match to TRBD1. The V gene end was trimmed by 4 bases and the J gene end by 5 bases; junction bases not matched to a gene: 7. This CDR3 is built from 14 residues. Germline values: CDR1 SGHRS, CDR2 YFSETQ. CDR3 in DNA: TGCGCCAGCAGCGGGCCGGGACAGGGCCACGAGCAGTACTTC. Its translation is CASSGPGQGHEQYF.

This clone appeared a few times. The chain has TRBV9 and TRBJ2-7; maybe TRBD1 (6 bases). Germline V gene lookup returns CDR1 SGDLS and CDR2 YYNGEE. The CDR3 covers 13 residues. Trimming removed 2 bases from V and 7 bases from J, with 13 bases in between. Written as DNA, the CDR3 is TGTGCCAGCAGCGTCGACGGTCAGGGGGAGCAGTACTTC. Translating gives CASSVDGQGEQYF.

The V gene is TRBV4-3, the J gene TRBJ2-7; 11 nucleotides line up with TRBD2. After removal of 0 bases from V and 0 bases from J, the junction contained 10 bases not matched to a gene. The CDR3 is made up of 19 amino acids. In germline, CDR1 is LGHNA, CDR2 YSLEER. The CDR3 bases are TGCGCCAGCAGCCAAGATGGGCTTAGACTAGCGGGGAGCTCCTACGAGCAGTACTTC. Translating gives CASSQDGLRLAGSSYEQYF.

The gene calls are TRBV5-1 and TRBJ2-7, with no clear D. The germline V and J ends were trimmed by 0 bases and 0 bases, with 10 bases remaining between them. The V gene's germline CDR1 is SGHRS and CDR2 YFSETQ. The CDR3 spans 15 residues. CDR3 DNA sequence: TGCGCCAGCAGCTTGGGCAGGTTCAGCTCCTACGAGCAGTACTTC. This translates into CASSLGRFSSYEQYF.

Worth noting for this clone: The same CDR3 can be traced to other DNA sequences in this sample. V usage is TRBV5-1 and J usage is TRBJ2-5, with D possibly TRBD1 on 5 matching bases. Trimming removed 0 bases at V and 2 bases at J, with 11 bases between. Germline CDR1 and CDR2: SGHRS and YFSETQ. The CDR3 extends over 15 amino acids. CDR3 bases: TGCGCCAGCAGCTTGGCTGGGCAGGGTCAAGAGACCCAGTACTTC. Protein sequence: CASSLAGQGQETQYF. The variable domain in full, completed from reference TRBV5-1 and TRBJ2-5, reads KAGVTQTPRYLIKTRGQQVTLSCSPISGHRSVSWYQQTPGQGLQFLFEYFSETQRNKGNFPGRFSGRQFSNSRSEMNVSTLELGDSALYLCASSLAGQGQETQYFGPGTRLLVL.

CDR3 in amino acids: CASRPGQANGYTF. DNA for the CDR3: TGTGCCAGCAGGCCGGGACAGGCGAATGGCTACACCTTC. The chain is built from TRBV7-9 and TRBJ1-2, with 8 nucleotides matching TRBD1. In germline, CDR1 is SEHNR, CDR2 FQNEAQ (reference sequence). The length of the CDR3 is 13 residues. V shed 6 bases, J shed 6 bases, and the junction held 6 bases outside the gene matches.

The genes are TRBV27 and TRBJ1-6, with unresolved D. This CDR3 is built from 16 residues. V was pared by 1 base and J by 2 bases, with 9 bases between. CDR1 is MNHEY, CDR2 SMNVEV, per germline (reference sequence). The CDR3: CASSLYSVTYNSPLHF. As DNA, the CDR3 is TGTGCCAGCAGTTTATACAGTGTAACCTATAATTCACCCCTCCACTTT.

V and J are TRBV5-5 and TRBJ1-1; 8 bases are shared with TRBD1. The J segment lost 3 bases and the V segment lost 4 bases, leaving 2 bases of the junction unmatched. Germline lookup yields CDR1 SGHKS and CDR2 YYEKEE (reference sequence). The CDR3 is 13 residues long. The CDR3 sequence: CASSPRGHTEAFF. In DNA, the CDR3 is TGTGCCAGCAGCCCCAGGGGGCACACTGAAGCTTTCTTT.

The chain recombines TRBV25-1 with TRBJ1-1, with D perhaps TRBD1 (5 bases). This CDR3 region has 15 residues. Germline CDR1 reads MGHDK; CDR2 reads SYGVNS. Trimming pared 8 bases from V and 4 bases from J, leaving 20 bases between. CDR3 nucleotides: TGTGCCAGCGGACACGGCAGATCTATGACCACTGAAGCTTTCTTT. Residues: CASGHGRSMTTEAFF.

The CDR3 here is CASSRTGQGTGEQYF. The CDR3, as DNA: TGTGCCAGCAGTAGAACGGGACAGGGAACGGGCGAGCAGTACTTC. This sequence joins TRBV6-6 and TRBJ2-7, with 9 bases matching TRBD1. The germline V gene encodes CDR1 MNHNY and CDR2 SVGAGI (reference sequence). The CDR3 consists of 15 residues. The V segment lost 5 bases and the J segment 6 bases; nucleotides outside the gene matches: 11.

This rearrangement joins TRBV7-9 to TRBJ1-2; D ambiguous. Germline values: CDR1 SEHNR, CDR2 FQNEAQ (reference sequence). Trimming pared 5 bases from V and 2 bases from J, leaving 9 bases between. CDR3 length: 13 amino acids. DNA of the CDR3: TGTGCCAGCAGCCCCGCAGTAAACTATGGCTACACCTTC. Translating it yields CASSPAVNYGYTF.

This chain uses TRBV24-1 with TRBJ2-3; D is perhaps TRBD1 (6 bases). The germline CDR1 and CDR2 sequences are KGHDR and SFDVKD. The CDR3 runs to 15 residues. Between the trimmed V and J ends, which lost 3 bases and 4 bases, there was a span of 13 bases. CDR3 in DNA: TGTGCCACCAGTGATCCCCGGGACACCGCAGATACGCAGTATTTT. Translation gives CATSDPRDTADTQYF.

The chain couples TRBV30 to TRBJ2-1, with D maybe TRBD2 (6 bases). CDR1 and CDR2 from the germline V gene are GTSNPN and SVGIG (reference sequence). CDR3 length equals 17 residues. Deletions cut 0 bases from V and 2 bases from J, with 17 bases between. CDR3 residues: CAWSVRVGGVAYNEQFF. The CDR3 coding sequence is TGTGCCTGGAGTGTAAGGGTCGGCGGGGTGGCCTACAATGAGCAGTTCTTC.

The chain recombines TRBV9 with TRBJ1-5, with 7 bases aligning to TRBD1. The CDR3 is 15 amino acids. The germline CDR1 and CDR2 sequences are SGDLS and YYNGEE. V shed 4 bases and J 3 bases; nucleotides not matched to a gene: 7. CDR3 residues: CASSPDREANQPQHF. CDR3 DNA sequence: TGTGCCAGCAGCCCCGACAGGGAGGCCAATCAGCCCCAGCATTTT.

This clone came up once. The chain has TRBV21-1 and TRBJ2-7; TRBD2 was called by the table and not checked on the DNA. TRBV21-1 is classified as a pseudogene. This CDR3 has 15 amino acids. This CDR3 reads CASNHRGGGPYEQYF. Written as DNA, the CDR3 is TGTGCCAGCAACCATAGGGGCGGGGGACCCTACGAGCAGTACTTC.

The V call is TRBV7-6, the J call TRBJ2-6; 9 positions agree with TRBD1. Germline CDR1 reads SGHVS; CDR2 reads FNYEAQ. This CDR3 comprises 17 residues. The J segment lost 2 bases and the V segment lost 5 bases, leaving 7 bases of the junction unmatched. CDR3 sequence: CASSAGTGMTGANVLTF. CDR3 sequence (DNA): TGTGCCAGCAGCGCCGGGACAGGGATGACTGGGGCCAACGTCCTGACTTTC.

The J gene is TRBJ1-5, the V gene TRBV7-6; D possibly corresponds to TRBD1 (5 bases). The CDR3 has 17 residues. Germline values: CDR1 SGHVS, CDR2 FNYEAQ. Trimming pared 1 base from V and 0 bases from J, leaving 13 bases between. CDR3 sequence reads: CASSLGTRTTSNQPQHF. In DNA, the CDR3 is TGTGCCAGCAGCTTAGGGACTAGGACAACTAGCAATCAGCCCCAGCATTTT.

This chain uses TRBV2 with TRBJ1-5; 7 nucleotides align to TRBD1. This CDR3 has 17 amino acids. The V and J ends lost 5 bases and 0 bases, in that order; junction bases with no gene match: 10. From germline, CDR1 is SNHLY and CDR2 FYNNEI. As DNA, the CDR3 is TGTGCCAGCAGTCGGACAGGTGTTAGAGATAGCAATCAGCCCCAGCATTTT. This codes for CASSRTGVRDSNQPQHF. Supplemented by reference TRBV2 and TRBJ1-5, the full variable domain reads EPEVTQTPSHQVTQMGQEVILRCVPISNHLYFYWYRQILGQKVEFLVSFYNNEISEKSEIFDDQFSVERPDGSNFTLKIRSTKLEDSAMYFCASSRTGVRDSNQPQHFGDGTRLSIL.

The chain couples TRBV2 to TRBJ1-1; D call uncertain. The CDR3 has 11 amino acids. Germline loops: CDR1 SNHLY, CDR2 FYNNEI. Trimming pared 8 bases from V and 3 bases from J, leaving 7 bases between. CDR3 coding DNA: TGTGCCAGCGCGGGCTACACTGAAGCTTTCTTT. Its translation is CASAGYTEAFF.

The rearrangement uses TRBV6-5 and TRBJ2-7, with a tentative D call TRBD1 (5 bases). CDR1 MNHEY and CDR2 SVGAGI come from the germline V gene. This CDR3 spans 12 amino acids. Deletions cut 9 bases from V and 5 bases from J, with 14 bases between. The CDR3 loop reads CASDSAPDEQYF. The CDR3 nucleotides read TGTGCCAGTGACAGTGCCCCAGACGAGCAGTACTTC.

V is TRBV3-1 (or the pseudogene TRBV3-2) and J is TRBJ2-5; 8 bases fit TRBD2. From germline, CDR1 is LGHDT and CDR2 YNNKEL (reference sequence). The J segment lost 7 bases and the V segment lost 2 bases, leaving 12 bases of the junction unmatched. The CDR3 length is 16 residues. The CDR3 nucleotides are TGTGCCAGCAGCCAACCAACCGGGACTAGTTTTGGGACCCAGTACTTC. Translated, it gives CASSQPTGTSFGTQYF.

V gene TRBV24-1 combines with J gene TRBJ2-5, with 8 positions matching TRBD2. This CDR3 region has 16 residues. V was clipped by 6 bases and J by 9 bases; unmatched bases: 17. Germline CDR1 KGHDR, CDR2 SFDVKD. The CDR3, as DNA: TGTGCCACCAGTTCTTCGCGGCGGGGGGCCGTCTCGGCCCAGTACTTC. It codes for CATSSSRRGAVSAQYF.

The rearrangement joins TRBV19 to TRBJ2-6; tentatively, D is TRBD1 (5 bases). The germline V gene encodes CDR1 LNHDA and CDR2 SQIVND (reference sequence). The CDR3 has 16 amino acids. Trimming removed 7 bases from V and 0 bases from J, with 13 bases in between. CDR3 in amino acids: CASTPKGYSGANVLTF. DNA for the CDR3: TGTGCCAGTACCCCCAAGGGGTACTCTGGGGCCAACGTCCTGACTTTC.

This rearrangement joins TRBV5-1 to TRBJ2-5, with 9 bases lining up with TRBD1. The V and J ends lost 4 bases and 5 bases, in that order; junction bases with no gene match: 6. This CDR3 contains 14 residues. CDR1 and CDR2 from the germline V gene are SGHRS and YFSETQ. The CDR3, as DNA: TGCGCCAGCAGCGGGGGGACAGGGTTCGAGACCCAGTACTTC. Translated: CASSGGTGFETQYF.

V usage is TRBV4-1 and J usage is TRBJ1-3; D remains ambiguous. With 5 bases removed from V and 4 bases from J, the gap between germline ends came to 6 bases. There are 12 residues in the CDR3. Per the germline V gene, CDR1 is MGHRA and CDR2 is YSYEKL. The CDR3 reads CASSEAGNTIYF. CDR3 nucleotides: TGCGCCAGCAGCGAAGCAGGAAACACCATATATTTT.

The V gene is TRBV30, the J gene TRBJ1-2; TRBD1 might be the D (5 bases). V lost 5 bases, J lost 8 bases, and 12 bases lay in between. The CDR3 extends over 11 amino acids. Germline V gene data show CDR1 as GTSNPN and CDR2 as SVGIG (reference sequence). The CDR3 bases are TGTGCCTGGTGGGGCGGGGGAGGCTACACCTTC. Its protein product is CAWWGGGGYTF.

This chain links TRBV6-5 with TRBJ2-7; a possible D gene is TRBD1 (6 bases). V was pared by 2 bases and J by 6 bases, with 11 bases between. CDR1 is MNHEY and CDR2 is SVGAGI in the germline V gene. The CDR3 is made up of 13 amino acids. The CDR3 protein is CASSYGGLSEQYF. The CDR3 DNA is TGTGCCAGCAGTTACGGGGGCTTGTCCGAGCAGTACTTC.

This clone occurred once. The rearrangement uses TRBV4-1 and TRBJ1-1; D remains unclear. The CDR3 runs to 16 residues. V was shortened by 1 base and J by 1 base, with 13 bases between the two germline ends. The V gene's germline CDR1 is MGHRA and CDR2 YSYEKL. In DNA form, the CDR3 reads TGCGCCAGCAGCCAAGCGAATTTAGTCTCGAACACTGAAGCTTTCTTT. It encodes CASSQANLVSNTEAFF.

The chain combines TRBV7-8 with TRBJ2-1; 10 nucleotides line up with TRBD2. Germline CDR1 is SGHVS and CDR2 is FQNEAQ. CDR3 length: 18 amino acids. The V segment lost 3 bases and the J segment 7 bases; nucleotides outside the gene matches: 15. DNA of the CDR3: TGTGCCAGCAGCTTGTCCAGCGGGGGGGCGGTATGGACAAATGAGCAGTTCTTC. Protein: CASSLSSGGAVWTNEQFF.